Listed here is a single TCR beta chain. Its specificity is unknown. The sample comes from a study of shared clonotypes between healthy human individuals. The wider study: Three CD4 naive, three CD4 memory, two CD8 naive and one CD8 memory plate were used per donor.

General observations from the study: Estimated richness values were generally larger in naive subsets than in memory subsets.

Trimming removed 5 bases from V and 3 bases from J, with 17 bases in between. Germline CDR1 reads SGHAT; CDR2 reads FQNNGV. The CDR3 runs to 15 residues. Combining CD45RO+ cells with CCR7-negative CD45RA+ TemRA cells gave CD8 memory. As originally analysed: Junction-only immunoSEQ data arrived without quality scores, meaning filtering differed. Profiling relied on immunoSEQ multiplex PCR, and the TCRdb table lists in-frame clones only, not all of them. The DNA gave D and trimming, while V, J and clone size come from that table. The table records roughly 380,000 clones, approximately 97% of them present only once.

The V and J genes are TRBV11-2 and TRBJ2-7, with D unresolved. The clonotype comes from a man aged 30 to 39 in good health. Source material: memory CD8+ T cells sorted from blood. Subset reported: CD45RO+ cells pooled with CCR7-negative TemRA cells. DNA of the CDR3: TGTGCCAGCAGCCCTACCCAAGACATGCGCTACGAGCAGTACTTC. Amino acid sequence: CASSPTQDMRYEQYF. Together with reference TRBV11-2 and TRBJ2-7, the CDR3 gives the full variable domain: EAGVAQSPRYKIIEKRQSVAFWCNPISGHATLYWYQQILGQGPKLLIQFQNNGVVDDSQLPKDRFSAERLKGVDSTLKIQPAKLEDSAVYLCASSPTQDMRYEQYFGPGTRLTVT.